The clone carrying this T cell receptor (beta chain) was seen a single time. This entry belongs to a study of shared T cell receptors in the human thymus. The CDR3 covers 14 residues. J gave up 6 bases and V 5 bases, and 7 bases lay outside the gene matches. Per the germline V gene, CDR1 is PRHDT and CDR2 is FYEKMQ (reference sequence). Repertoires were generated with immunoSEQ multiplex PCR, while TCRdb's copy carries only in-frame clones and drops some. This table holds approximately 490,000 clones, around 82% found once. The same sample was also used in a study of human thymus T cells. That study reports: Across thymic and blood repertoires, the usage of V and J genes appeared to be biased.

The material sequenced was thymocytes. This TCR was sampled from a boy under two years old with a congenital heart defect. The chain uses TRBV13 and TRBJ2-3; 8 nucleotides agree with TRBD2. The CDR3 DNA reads TGTGCCAGCAGCCCCGGGGGGGGGAGTGATACGCAGTATTTT. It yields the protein CASSPGGGSDTQYF.